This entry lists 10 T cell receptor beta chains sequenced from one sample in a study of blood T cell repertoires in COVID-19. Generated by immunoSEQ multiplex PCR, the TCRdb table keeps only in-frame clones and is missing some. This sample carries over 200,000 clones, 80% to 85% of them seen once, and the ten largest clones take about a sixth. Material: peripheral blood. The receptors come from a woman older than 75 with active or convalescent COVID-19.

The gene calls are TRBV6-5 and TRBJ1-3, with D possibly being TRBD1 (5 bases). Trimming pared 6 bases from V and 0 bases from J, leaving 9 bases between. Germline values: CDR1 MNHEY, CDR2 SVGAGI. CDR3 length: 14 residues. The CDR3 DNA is TGTGCCAGCAGGCAGGGCCTCTCTGGAAACACCATATATTTT. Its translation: CASRQGLSGNTIYF.

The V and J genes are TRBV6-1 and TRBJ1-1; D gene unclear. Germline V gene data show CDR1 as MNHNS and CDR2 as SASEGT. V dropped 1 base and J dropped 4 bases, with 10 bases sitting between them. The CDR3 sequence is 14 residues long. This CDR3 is CASSEGRGSTEAFF. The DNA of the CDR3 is TGTGCCAGCAGTGAAGGCAGAGGGAGCACTGAAGCTTTCTTT.

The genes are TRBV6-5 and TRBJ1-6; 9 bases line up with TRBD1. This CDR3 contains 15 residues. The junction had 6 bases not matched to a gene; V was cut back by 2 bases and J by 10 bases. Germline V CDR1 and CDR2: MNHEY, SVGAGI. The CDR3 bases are TGTGCCAGCAGTTACCTCGGGACAGGGAAATCACCCCTCCACTTT. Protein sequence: CASSYLGTGKSPLHF.

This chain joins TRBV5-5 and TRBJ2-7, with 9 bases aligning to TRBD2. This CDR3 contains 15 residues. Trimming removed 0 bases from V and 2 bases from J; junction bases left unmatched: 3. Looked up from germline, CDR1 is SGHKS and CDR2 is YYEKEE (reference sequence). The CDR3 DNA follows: TGTGCCAGCAGCTTGGCTTCTAGCGGGACCTACGAGCAGTACTTC. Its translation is CASSLASSGTYEQYF.

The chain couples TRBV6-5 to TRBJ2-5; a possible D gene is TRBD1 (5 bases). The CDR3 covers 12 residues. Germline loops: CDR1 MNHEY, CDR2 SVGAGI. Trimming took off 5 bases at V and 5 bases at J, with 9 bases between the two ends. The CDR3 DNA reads TGTGCCAGCAGTATAAAGGGGGAGACCCAGTACTTC. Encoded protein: CASSIKGETQYF.

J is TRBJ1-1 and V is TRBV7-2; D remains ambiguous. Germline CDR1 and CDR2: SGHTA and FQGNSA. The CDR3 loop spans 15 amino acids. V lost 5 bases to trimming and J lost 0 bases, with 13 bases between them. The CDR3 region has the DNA TGTGCCAGCAGCCCCGCGCCTGATATGAACACTGAAGCTTTCTTT. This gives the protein CASSPAPDMNTEAFF.

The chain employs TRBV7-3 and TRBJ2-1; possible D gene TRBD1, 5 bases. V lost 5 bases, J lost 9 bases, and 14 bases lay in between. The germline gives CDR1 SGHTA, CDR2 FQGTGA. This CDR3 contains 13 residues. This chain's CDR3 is CASSQGQGTEQFF. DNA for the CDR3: TGTGCCAGCAGCCAGGGCCAGGGTACTGAGCAGTTCTTC. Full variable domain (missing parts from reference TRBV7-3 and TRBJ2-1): GAGVSQTPSNKVTEKGKYVELRCDPISGHTALYWYRQSLGQGPEFLIYFQGTGAADDSGLPNDRFFAVRPEGSVSTLKIQRTERGDSAVYLCASSQGQGTEQFFGPGTRLTVL.

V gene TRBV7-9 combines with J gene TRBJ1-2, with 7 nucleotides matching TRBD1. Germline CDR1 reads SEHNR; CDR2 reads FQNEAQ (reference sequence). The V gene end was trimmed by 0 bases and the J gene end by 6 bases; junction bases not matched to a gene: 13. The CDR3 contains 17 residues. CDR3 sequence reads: CASSLARTGLGSNGYTF. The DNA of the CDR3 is TGTGCCAGCAGCTTAGCAAGGACAGGATTGGGGTCCAATGGCTACACCTTC.

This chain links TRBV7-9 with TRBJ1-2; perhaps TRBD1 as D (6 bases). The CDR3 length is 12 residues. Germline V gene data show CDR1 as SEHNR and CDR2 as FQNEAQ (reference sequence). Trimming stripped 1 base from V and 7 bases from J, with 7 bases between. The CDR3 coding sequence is TGTGCCAGCAGCTTAGAACAGGGTGGCTACACCTTC. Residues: CASSLEQGGYTF.

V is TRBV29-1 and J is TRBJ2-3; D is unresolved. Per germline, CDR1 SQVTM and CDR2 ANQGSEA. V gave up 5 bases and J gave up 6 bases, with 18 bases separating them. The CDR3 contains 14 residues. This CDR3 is CSVFLPGGPDTQYF. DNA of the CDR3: TGCAGCGTTTTCCTCCCGGGTGGCCCGGATACGCAGTATTTT.